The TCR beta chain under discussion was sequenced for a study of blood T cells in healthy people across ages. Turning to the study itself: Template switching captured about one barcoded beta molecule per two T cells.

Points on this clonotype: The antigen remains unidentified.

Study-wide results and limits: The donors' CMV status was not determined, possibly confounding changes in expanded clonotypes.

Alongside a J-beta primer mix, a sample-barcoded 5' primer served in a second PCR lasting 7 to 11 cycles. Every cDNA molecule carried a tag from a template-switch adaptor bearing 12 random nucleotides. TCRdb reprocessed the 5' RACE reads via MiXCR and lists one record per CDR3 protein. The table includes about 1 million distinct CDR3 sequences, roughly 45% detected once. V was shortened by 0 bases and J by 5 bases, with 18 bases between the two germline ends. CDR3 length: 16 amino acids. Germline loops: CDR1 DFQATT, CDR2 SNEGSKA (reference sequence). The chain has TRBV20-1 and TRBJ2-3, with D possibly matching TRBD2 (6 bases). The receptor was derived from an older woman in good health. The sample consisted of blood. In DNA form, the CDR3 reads TGCAGTGCTAGAGACGGGAAGGGGCAGGGAGGAGATACGCAGTATTTT. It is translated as CSARDGKGQGGDTQYF.